The 5 T cell receptor beta chains below come from one sample, sequenced in a study of shared clonotypes between healthy human individuals. Using immunoSEQ multiplex PCR, the repertoire was profiled, and TCRdb retains in-frame clones only, with some absent. The sample includes about 490,000 clones, around 79% seen only once; the top ten take about an eighth. Input material: PBMCs. Receptors were obtained from a woman aged 40 to 55 in good health. Some clones in this sample may be carry-over from other donors' samples.

The chain joins TRBV6-5 to TRBJ1-1; D gene ambiguous. V gave up 0 bases and J gave up 1 base, with 12 bases separating them. The CDR3 is 16 residues long. CDR1 and CDR2 (germline): MNHEY, SVGAGI. The CDR3 DNA follows: TGTGCCAGCAGTTACTCGAGTCTGGGGTGGAACACTGAAGCTTTCTTT. This codes for CASSYSSLGWNTEAFF.

This clone is a singleton in its sample. J is TRBJ2-3 and V is TRBV5-6; D ambiguous. From germline, CDR1 is SGHDT and CDR2 YYEEEE. The CDR3 sequence is 12 residues long. Trimming left V 1 base short and J 3 bases short, with 3 bases between. The CDR3 protein is CASSLFTDTQYF. In DNA form, the CDR3 reads TGTGCCAGCAGCTTGTTTACAGATACGCAGTATTTT. The variable domain in full, with the rest retrieved from reference TRBV5-6 and TRBJ2-3, is DAGVTQSPTHLIKTRGQQVTLRCSPKSGHDTVSWYQQALGQGPQFIFQYYEEEERQRGNFPDRFSGHQFPNYSSELNVNALLLGDSALYLCASSLFTDTQYFGPGTRLTVL.

This clone was recorded a few times. The chain is built from TRBV7-9 and TRBJ2-3, with TRBD2 as a possible D gene (6 bases). The germline V and J ends were trimmed by 3 bases and 4 bases, with 14 bases remaining between them. The CDR3 totals 15 residues. Per germline, CDR1 SEHNR and CDR2 FQNEAQ (reference sequence). The CDR3 sequence is CASSFYSSAADTQYF. DNA of the CDR3: TGTGCCAGCAGCTTCTACTCTAGCGCCGCAGATACGCAGTATTTT.

The chain is built from TRBV28 and TRBJ1-3; no clear D. There are 14 residues in the CDR3. Germline CDR1 is MDHEN and CDR2 is SYDVKM. V was cut by 7 bases and J by 3 bases, with 13 bases left in between. The CDR3 nucleotides are TGTGCCAGCACCCTTATAGGTGGTGGAAACACCATATATTTT. Amino acids: CASTLIGGGNTIYF.

This rearrangement joins TRBV19 to TRBJ2-6; D not certain. Germline CDR1 LNHDA, CDR2 SQIVND (reference sequence). CDR3 length: 14 amino acids. V lost 10 bases and J lost 0, with 10 bases in between. The CDR3 is CATKESSGANVLTF. The CDR3 DNA sequence: TGTGCCACCAAAGAGAGCTCTGGGGCCAACGTCCTGACTTTC.